Listed below are T cell receptor beta chains from one sample, sequenced in a study of T cell responses to AZD1222 COVID-19 vaccine. TCRdb's copy holds only in-frame clones and misses some; the assay was immunoSEQ multiplex PCR. The data hold roughly 150,000 clones, with more than 85% observed a single time. Sample: peripheral blood, taken on day 0 of AZD1222 vaccination. The receptors come from an adult in good health. Both conserved end residues are part of each CDR3. D genes are given only for firm matches. Clone size is shown for a subset of rows, as once, few, many or a class of expanded clone.

clone_size d_call j_call v_call cdr3_aa cdr3_nt
once . TRBJ1-4 TRBV19 CASQRGPATNEKLFF TGTGCCAGTCAAAGGGGTCCTGCAACTAATGAAAAACTGTTTTTT
. . TRBJ1-5 TRBV7-5 CVRSQHPPPGAQHF TGTGTCAGAAGCCAGCACCCACCACCGGGGGCCCAGCATTTT
. . TRBJ1-2 TRBV3-1/TRBV3-2 CASSPWRTDYGYTF TGTGCCAGCAGCCCATGGAGAACCGATTATGGCTACACCTTC
. TRBD1 TRBJ2-4 TRBV5-4 CASSGTGWNIQYF TGTGCCAGCAGTGGGACAGGGTGGAACATTCAGTACTTC
. . TRBJ1-3 TRBV6-1 CASSEGIYSGNTIYF TGTGCCAGCAGTGAAGGGATATACTCTGGAAACACCATATATTTT
. TRBD1 TRBJ1-1 TRBV28 CASSQYTGTVGTEAFF TGTGCCAGCAGTCAATACACCGGGACAGTAGGAACTGAAGCTTTCTTT
. . TRBJ1-5 TRBV19 CASRQGNQPQHF TGTGCCAGTAGACAGGGCAATCAGCCCCAGCATTTT
. . TRBJ1-1 TRBV29-1 CSVGTASFMNTEAFF TGCAGCGTTGGGACAGCCAGTTTCATGAACACTGAAGCTTTCTTT
. . TRBJ2-1 TRBV4-3 CASSQDLAPSDEQFF TGCGCCAGCAGCCAAGATCTAGCTCCCTCCGATGAGCAGTTCTTC
. TRBD1 TRBJ1-6 TRBV9 CASSAADRTNSPLHF TGTGCCAGCAGCGCCGCGGACAGGACTAATTCACCCCTCCACTTT
. . TRBJ2-3 TRBV9 CASSVLSGGGTDTQYF TGTGCCAGCAGCGTATTAAGCGGTGGAGGGACAGATACGCAGTATTTT
. . TRBJ1-3 TRBV19 CATRTTGYGNTIYF TGTGCCACCCGGACCACGGGTTACGGAAACACCATATATTTT
. TRBD2 TRBJ2-2 TRBV24-1 CATSGTSKTGELFF TGTGCCACCAGTGGGACTAGCAAGACCGGGGAGCTGTTTTTT
. TRBD2 TRBJ2-5 TRBV19 CASSILWGGDQETQYF TGTGCCAGTAGTATATTGTGGGGGGGAGATCAAGAGACCCAGTACTTC
. TRBD1 TRBJ1-1 TRBV29-1 CSVHLDRGPLNTEAFF TGCAGCGTCCACCTTGACAGGGGACCCTTGAACACTGAAGCTTTCTTT
. TRBD2 TRBJ2-1 TRBV6-2/TRBV6-3 CASSPQVRRERSYNEQFF TGTGCCAGCAGTCCCCAAGTTCGGCGGGAGAGATCCTACAATGAGCAGTTCTTC
. . TRBJ1-1 TRBV12-3/TRBV12-4 CASSLKGDTEAFF TGTGCCAGCAGTTTAAAGGGTGACACTGAAGCTTTCTTT
. . TRBJ1-1 TRBV10-3 CAISESKGTEAFF TGTGCCATCAGTGAGTCGAAGGGCACGGAAGCTTTCTTT
. . TRBJ1-6 TRBV12-2 CASRLTTGTGRKPLHF TGTGCAAGTCGCTTAACGACCGGGACAGGAAGAAAACCCCTCCACTTT
. TRBD1 TRBJ1-5 TRBV18 CASSPGQGSNQPQHF TGTGCCAGCTCACCAGGACAGGGGAGCAATCAGCCCCAGCATTTT
. TRBD1 TRBJ1-2 TRBV2 CASSRTGEFHGYTF TGTGCCAGCAGCAGGACAGGGGAATTCCATGGCTACACCTTC
. . TRBJ1-1 TRBV12-5 CASGFTGTGNRAEAFF TGTGCTAGTGGTTTTACAGGGACGGGCAATAGGGCTGAAGCTTTCTTT
once . TRBJ2-7 TRBV18 CASSPLLQYEQYF TGTGCCAGCTCACCACTCCTCCAGTACGAGCAGTACTTC
. . TRBJ2-7 TRBV6-6 CASSYDREMQYF TGTGCCAGCAGTTACGACCGAGAAATGCAGTACTTC
once . TRBJ2-1 TRBV12-3/TRBV12-4 CASRGQTVSEQFF TGTGCCAGCAGAGGACAGACAGTTTCGGAGCAGTTCTTC
. . TRBJ1-5 TRBV27 CASREGRDQPQHF TGTGCCAGCAGGGAGGGAAGAGACCAGCCCCAGCATTTT
. . TRBJ1-1 TRBV18 CASSRPRGSTEAFF TGTGCCAGCTCACGCCCCCGGGGTAGCACTGAAGCTTTCTTT
. . TRBJ1-1 TRBV6-2/TRBV6-3 CASSYAGTVLRDTEAFF TGTGCCAGCAGTTACGCCGGGACCGTCCTTAGGGACACTGAAGCTTTCTTT